This TCR beta chain came from a study of neurological immune-mediated disorders. Regarding the study as a whole: HTLV-1-associated myelopathy showed the most TCR clonal expansion; multiple sclerosis the least, below healthy controls.

TCRdb independently ran MiXCR on the 5' RACE reads; one entry per CDR3 protein. The sample holds around 90,000 distinct CDR3 sequences, about 12% seen once. Time point given: longitudinal time-point 2. The CDR3 is 13 residues long. From germline, CDR1 is SGHTA and CDR2 FQGTGA. Trimming cost V 2 bases and J 6 bases, with 5 bases left between them. This clonotype was seen ten or more times. Its specificity is unknown. The material sequenced was PBMCs. The genes are TRBV7-3 and TRBJ1-6; no firm D call. The TCR originated in a female donor with HTLV-1-associated myelopathy (HAM/TSP). Written as DNA, the CDR3 is TGTGCCAGCAGCTTAGCGAGTAATTCACCCCTCCACTTT. Its translation: CASSLASNSPLHF.